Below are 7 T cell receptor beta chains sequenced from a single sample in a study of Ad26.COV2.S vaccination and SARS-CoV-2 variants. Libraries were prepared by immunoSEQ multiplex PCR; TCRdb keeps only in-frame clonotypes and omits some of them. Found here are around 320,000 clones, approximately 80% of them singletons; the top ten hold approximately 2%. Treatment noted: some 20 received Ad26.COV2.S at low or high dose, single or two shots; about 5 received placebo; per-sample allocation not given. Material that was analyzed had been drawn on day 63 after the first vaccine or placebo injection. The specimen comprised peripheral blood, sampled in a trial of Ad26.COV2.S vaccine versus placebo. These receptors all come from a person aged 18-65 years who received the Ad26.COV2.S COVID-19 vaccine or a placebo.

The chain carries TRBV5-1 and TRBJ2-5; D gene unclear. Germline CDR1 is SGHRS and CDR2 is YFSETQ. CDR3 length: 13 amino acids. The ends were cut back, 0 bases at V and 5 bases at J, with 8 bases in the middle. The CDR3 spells CASSLAGPETQYF. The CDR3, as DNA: TGCGCCAGCAGCTTGGCGGGTCCCGAGACCCAGTACTTC.

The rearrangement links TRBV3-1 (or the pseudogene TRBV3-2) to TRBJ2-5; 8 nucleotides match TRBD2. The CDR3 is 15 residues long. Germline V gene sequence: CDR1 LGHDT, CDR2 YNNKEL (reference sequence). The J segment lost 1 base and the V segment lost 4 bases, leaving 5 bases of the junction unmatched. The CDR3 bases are TGTGCCAGCAGCCCACGGACTAGCCCCCAAGAGACCCAGTACTTC. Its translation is CASSPRTSPQETQYF.

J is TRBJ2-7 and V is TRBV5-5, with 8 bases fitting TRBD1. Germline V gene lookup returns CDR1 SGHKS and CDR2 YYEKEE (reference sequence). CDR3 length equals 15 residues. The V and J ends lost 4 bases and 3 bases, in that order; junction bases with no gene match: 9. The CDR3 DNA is TGTGCCAGCAGCCTCGGACAGGGACCCGTCTACGAGCAGTACTTC. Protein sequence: CASSLGQGPVYEQYF.

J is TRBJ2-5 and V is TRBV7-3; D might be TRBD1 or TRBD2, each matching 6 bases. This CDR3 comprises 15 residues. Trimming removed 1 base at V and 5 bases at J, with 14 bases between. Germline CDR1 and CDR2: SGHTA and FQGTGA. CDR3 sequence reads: CASSLRHRAGETQYF. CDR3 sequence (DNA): TGTGCCAGCAGCTTAAGGCACAGGGCGGGGGAGACCCAGTACTTC.

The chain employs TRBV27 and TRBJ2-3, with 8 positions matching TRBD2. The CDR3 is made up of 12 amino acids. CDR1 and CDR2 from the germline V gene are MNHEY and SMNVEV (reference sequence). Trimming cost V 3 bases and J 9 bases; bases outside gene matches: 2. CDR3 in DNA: TGTGCCAGCAGTTTTACGGGAGGGACGCAGTATTTT. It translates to CASSFTGGTQYF.

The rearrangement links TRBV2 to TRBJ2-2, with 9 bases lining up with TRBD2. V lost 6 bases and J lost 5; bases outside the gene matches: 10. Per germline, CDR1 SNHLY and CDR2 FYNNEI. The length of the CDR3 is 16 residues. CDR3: CASRDPSGTLTGELFF. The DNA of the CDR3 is TGTGCCAGCAGAGACCCTAGCGGGACCCTGACCGGGGAGCTGTTTTTT. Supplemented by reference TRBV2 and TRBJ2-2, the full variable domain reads EPEVTQTPSHQVTQMGQEVILRCVPISNHLYFYWYRQILGQKVEFLVSFYNNEISEKSEIFDDQFSVERPDGSNFTLKIRSTKLEDSAMYFCASRDPSGTLTGELFFGEGSRLTVL.

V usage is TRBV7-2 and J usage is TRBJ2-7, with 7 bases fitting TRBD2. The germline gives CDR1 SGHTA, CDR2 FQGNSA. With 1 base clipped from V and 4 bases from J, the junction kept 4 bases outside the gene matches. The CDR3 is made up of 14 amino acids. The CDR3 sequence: CASSLVLADYEQYF. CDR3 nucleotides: TGTGCCAGCAGCTTAGTTCTAGCGGATTACGAGCAGTACTTC.